This TCR beta chain was identified in a study of siplizumab effects on memory and regulatory T cells. Overall study findings and caveats: Suppression by proliferating Tregs derived from siplizumab cultures was not verified. The naive T cell population seemed more diverse than memory cells and seemed a major contributor to the alloresponse.

As regards this clone: What it binds is not known.

The CDR3 loop spans 15 amino acids. Germline assignment: CDR1 SEHNR and CDR2 FQNEAQ (reference sequence). V lost 1 base and J lost 6, with 15 bases in between. About 100,000 TCR templates per sample were assayed. Using immunoSEQ multiplex PCR, the repertoire was profiled, and TCRdb retains in-frame clones only, with some absent. The data show some 99,000 clones, 92% seen once. The chain carries TRBV7-9 and TRBJ1-1, with D maybe TRBD1 (5 bases). Sequencing was carried out using Tregs sorted from blood. The receptor was isolated from a human donor in good health. CDR3 sequence reads: CASSLGSGTSSEAFF. The DNA of the CDR3 is TGTGCCAGCAGCTTAGGCTCCGGGACCTCCTCTGAAGCTTTCTTT.